This T cell receptor beta chain is from a study of blood T cell repertoires in COVID-19. There are 13 residues in the CDR3. CDR1 is MGHDK and CDR2 is SYGVNS in the germline V gene. Between the trimmed V and J ends, which lost 2 bases and 1 base, there was a span of 3 bases. Repertoires were generated with immunoSEQ multiplex PCR, while TCRdb's copy carries only in-frame clones and drops some. The sample yields roughly 300,000 clones, around 86% seen once. Sequenced material: PBMCs or T cells enriched from blood (not recorded which). The V and J genes are TRBV25-1 and TRBJ1-5; no clear D. The sequence was collected from a woman under 30 who had recovered from COVID-19. The CDR3 nucleotides read TGTGCCAGCAGTGAAGGCAGCAATCAGCCCCAGCATTTT. Its translation: CASSEGSNQPQHF.